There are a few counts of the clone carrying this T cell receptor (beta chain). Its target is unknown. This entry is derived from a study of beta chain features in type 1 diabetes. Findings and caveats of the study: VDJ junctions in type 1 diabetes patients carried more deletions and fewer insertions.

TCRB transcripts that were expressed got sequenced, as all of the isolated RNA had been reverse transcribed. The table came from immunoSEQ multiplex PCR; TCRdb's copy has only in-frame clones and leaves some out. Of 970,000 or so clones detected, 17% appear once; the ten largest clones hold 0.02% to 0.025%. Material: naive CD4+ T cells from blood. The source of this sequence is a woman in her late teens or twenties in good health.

The CDR3: CASSVGTSGSHEQFF. CDR3 nucleotides: TGTGCCAGCAGCGTCGGGACTAGCGGGAGTCATGAGCAGTTCTTC. The rearrangement uses TRBV9 and TRBJ2-1; 14 bases agree with TRBD2. Trimming at V came to 2 bases and at J to 8 bases, leaving 3 bases not matched to a gene. Germline CDR1 SGDLS, CDR2 YYNGEE. CDR3 length: 15 amino acids.